The sequence of this T cell receptor (beta chain) was determined in a study of blood T cell repertoires in COVID-19. Exposed volunteers were people who met a COVID-19 case within 2 weeks before study entry. As handled by the study authors: Nucleated cell counts were estimated from reference gene primer amplification. The repertoire was sequenced with immunoSEQ multiplex PCR; TCRdb's copy has only in-frame clones and lacks some. V and J calls and clone size are those listed in that table; D and trimming were worked out from the DNA. The table has around 200,000 clones, roughly 90% seen once; the top ten hold roughly 4%. CDR3 length: 17 amino acids. CDR1 MNHNY and CDR2 SVGAGI come from the germline V gene (reference sequence). Losses at the gene ends were 5 bases for V and 3 bases for J; bases not matched to a gene: 14.

Material for sequencing was PBMCs or T cells enriched from blood (not recorded which). The chain recombines TRBV6-6 with TRBJ2-7; TRBD1 aligns across 9 bases. This TCR derives from a woman aged 25 to 39 who had been exposed to COVID-19. DNA for the CDR3: TGTGCCAGCAGTCCCGGGACAGGGCAACTCAACGTCTACGAGCAGTACTTC. This sequence encodes CASSPGTGQLNVYEQYF.